These 8 T cell receptor beta chains share one sample of origin, sequenced in a study of T cells in Graves' hyperthyroidism and ophthalmopathy. Regions amplified from RNA transcripts were the TCR beta CDR3 regions. In the first-round RT-PCR of the TCR CDR3, the HTBI primer set was used. TCRdb itself ran the multiplex PCR reads through MiXCR, one entry per CDR3 protein. The sample has hundreds of thousands of distinct CDR3 sequences; about a sixth are singletons. The sequencing sample was made of blood. All receptors derive from a woman between 40 and 55 years old with Graves' ophthalmopathy.

This clonotype was observed many times. The J gene is TRBJ2-1, the V gene TRBV2, with D perhaps TRBD2 (6 bases). The ends were cut back, 7 bases at V and 2 bases at J, with 15 bases in the middle. CDR1 and CDR2 from the germline V gene are SNHLY and FYNNEI. The CDR3 runs to 15 residues. The CDR3 region is CASIPGPGAYNEQFF. The CDR3 DNA reads as TGTGCCAGCATTCCGGGCCCGGGGGCCTACAATGAGCAGTTCTTC.

Here the CDR3 DNA reads TGCGCCAGCAGCCAAGTCGTTGCGAGGGTTAACGAGCAGTACTTC. Amino acids: CASSQVVARVNEQYF. J is TRBJ2-7 and V is TRBV4-1, with D possibly being TRBD2 (5 bases). V lost 1 base and J 5 bases, leaving 15 bases between the germline ends. The CDR3 totals 15 residues. Germline values: CDR1 MGHRA, CDR2 YSYEKL.

Turning to this clonotype: Mismatch with germline at one junction end may stem from a read error. The rearrangement uses TRBV19 and TRBJ2-1; TRBD2 matches 13 bases. The CDR3 runs 16 residues. The V gene's germline CDR1 is LNHDA and CDR2 SQIVND (reference sequence). The CDR3 is CASSALGLAGNNGQFF. CDR3 nucleotides: TGTGCCAGTAGTGCATTGGGACTAGCGGGGAACAATGGGCAGTTCTTC.

The J gene is TRBJ2-4, the V gene TRBV27; either TRBD1 or TRBD2 may supply D (5 bases each). Germline CDR1 reads MNHEY; CDR2 reads SMNVEV (reference sequence). This CDR3 spans 13 amino acids. V dropped 6 bases and J dropped 4 bases, with 10 bases sitting between them. CDR3 nucleotides: TGTGCCAGCAGCCCGGGACGGAAAAACATTCAGTACTTC. This encodes CASSPGRKNIQYF.

This clonotype was counted only a few times. The CDR3 end shows no conserved phenylalanine or tryptophan, and so a read error is likely. The chain combines TRBV19 with TRBJ1-1; the D gene is possibly TRBD1 (5 bases). With 1 base removed from V and 1 base from J, the gap between germline ends came to 10 bases. This CDR3 contains 15 residues. CDR1 LNHDA and CDR2 SQIVND come from the germline V gene (reference sequence). The CDR3 here is CASSIGRGANTEAFS. CDR3 DNA sequence: TGTGCCAGTAGTATAGGGCGAGGGGCGAACACTGAAGCTTTCTCT.

This clonotype came up a few times. The rearrangement links TRBV27 to TRBJ1-5; D is perhaps TRBD1 (5 bases). Germline CDR1 is MNHEY and CDR2 is SMNVEV (reference sequence). This CDR3 comprises 14 residues. Deletions cut 7 bases from V and 0 bases from J, with 10 bases between. The CDR3 DNA sequence: TGTGCCAGCAACCCAGGGCCTAGCAATCAGCCCCAGCATTTT. This encodes CASNPGPSNQPQHF.

The chain recombines TRBV12-3 or TRBV12-4 with TRBJ2-5; the D gene could be TRBD1 or TRBD2 (6 bases each). CDR3 length: 15 residues. Trimming removed 1 base at V and 5 bases at J, with 14 bases between. The CDR3 protein is CASSLGMGAGETQYF. CDR3 sequence (DNA): TGTGCCAGCAGTTTAGGAATGGGGGCGGGGGAGACCCAGTACTTC.

This clonotype was seen a few times. CDR3: CATSDSPGRRPAGETQYF. The CDR3 nucleotides are TGTGCCACCAGTGATTCCCCGGGACGGCGTCCCGCGGGAGAGACCCAGTACTTC. The chain has TRBV24-1 and TRBJ2-5; possibly TRBD1 or TRBD2 for D (5 bases each). CDR1 KGHDR and CDR2 SFDVKD come from the germline V gene. The ends were cut back, 2 bases at V and 4 bases at J, with 22 bases in the middle. CDR3 length: 18 amino acids.